This T cell receptor (beta chain) was found in a study of cytomegalovirus exposure and HLA in healthy donors. Looked up from germline, CDR1 is PRHDT and CDR2 is FYEKMQ (reference sequence). This CDR3 has 15 residues. Unmatched junction bases numbered 9, after V lost 4 bases and J lost 5 bases. It was healthy bone marrow donors who served as donors. Use of 60 Vbeta and 13 Jbeta primers characterized the PCR. Generated by immunoSEQ multiplex PCR, the TCRdb table keeps only in-frame clones and is missing some. Among 100,000 to 150,000 clones listed, less than 85% were seen once. This clonotype was obtained from a man younger than 40 in good health and CMV-seropositive. The sample was PBMCs. The rearrangement uses TRBV13 and TRBJ2-7; 9 nucleotides align to TRBD1. The chain's CDR3 is CASSSRDRDLHEQYF. The DNA of the CDR3 is TGTGCCAGCAGCTCAAGGGACAGGGATCTCCACGAGCAGTACTTC.